This is a list of T cell receptor beta chains from one sample in a study of persistence of HIV-infected CD4 T cells. Using immunoSEQ multiplex PCR, the repertoire was profiled, and TCRdb retains in-frame clones only, with some absent. The data contain more than 35,000 clones, 87% of them singletons. Their specific antigens are unknown. The source material was CD4+ T cells sorted from PBMCs after roughly 18-hour stimulation, sampled from a patient who received antiretroviral therapy. The receptors were gathered from an adult man with HIV who was CMV-seropositive. The CDR3 runs from the conserved cysteine through the conserved F or W. D genes are given only for firm matches.

v_call,d_call,j_call,cdr3_aa
TRBV7-2,TRBD2,TRBJ2-7,CASSSPTSGGPHEQYF
TRBV19,TRBD1,TRBJ1-2,CASSGTGNYGYTF
TRBV18,.,TRBJ1-5,CASSPTDSNQPQHF
TRBV14,TRBD1,TRBJ2-5,CASSLEPGTGRQTQYF
TRBV5-4,TRBD1,TRBJ1-2,CASSSKDRGDYGYTF
TRBV15,.,TRBJ2-1,CATSRDGGDNEQFF
TRBV4-2,TRBD1,TRBJ2-2,CASSQEGTGLNTGELFF
TRBV12-3/TRBV12-4,.,TRBJ1-5,CASSSSPPQHF
TRBV5-6,.,TRBJ1-1,CASSFGPEAFF
TRBV6-5,.,TRBJ2-5,CASSSYQVSETQYF
TRBV6-5,.,TRBJ1-3,CASSYSAQGSGTIYF
TRBV27,TRBD1,TRBJ2-7,CASSPGTGGPYEQYF
TRBV19,.,TRBJ2-7,CASSIAGNAYEQYF
TRBV7-8,.,TRBJ2-7,CASSLVSRQTSYEQYF
TRBV4-1,.,TRBJ1-2,CASSPSSVRGYTF
TRBV11-2,TRBD2,TRBJ2-1,CASSRPGLAERSYNEQFF